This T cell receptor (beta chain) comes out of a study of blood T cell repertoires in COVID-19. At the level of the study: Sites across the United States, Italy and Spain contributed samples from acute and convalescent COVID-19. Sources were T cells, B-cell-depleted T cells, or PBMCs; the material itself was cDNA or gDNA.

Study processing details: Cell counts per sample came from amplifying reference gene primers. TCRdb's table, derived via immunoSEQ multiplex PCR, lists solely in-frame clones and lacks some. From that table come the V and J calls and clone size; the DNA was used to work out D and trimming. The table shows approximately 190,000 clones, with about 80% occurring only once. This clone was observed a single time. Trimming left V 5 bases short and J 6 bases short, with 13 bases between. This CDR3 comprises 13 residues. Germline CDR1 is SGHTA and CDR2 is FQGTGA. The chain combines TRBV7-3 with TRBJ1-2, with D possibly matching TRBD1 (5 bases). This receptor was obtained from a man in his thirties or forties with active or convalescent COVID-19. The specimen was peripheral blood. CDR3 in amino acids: CASSPEGRNGYTF. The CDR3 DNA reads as TGTGCCAGCAGCCCGGAGGGGAGGAATGGCTACACCTTC. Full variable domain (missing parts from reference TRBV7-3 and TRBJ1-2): GAGVSQTPSNKVTEKGKYVELRCDPISGHTALYWYRQSLGQGPEFLIYFQGTGAADDSGLPNDRFFAVRPEGSVSTLKIQRTERGDSAVYLCASSPEGRNGYTFGSGTRLTVV.